This TCR beta chain comes out of a study of PD-1 blockade in classical Hodgkin lymphoma. Overall study: With a 2-week interval, patients received intravenous nivolumab at 3 mg/kg.

General study points: Relapsed/refractory patients reportedly had the lowest baseline TCR diversity, below newly diagnosed patients, who were below healthy donors. Underlying causes for the observed repertoire differences were not defined, possibly disease activity or prior therapy.

Relapse was seen in all patients after autologous stem cell transplantation, and brentuximab vedotin exposure was variable. Best overall response was complete response, partial response or progressive disease in these relapsed/refractory classical Hodgkin lymphoma patients. In this sample, this clone turned up once. Its cognate antigen is unknown. Germline CDR1 MNHEY, CDR2 SVGAGI. Trimming removed 6 bases from V and 3 bases from J; junction bases left unmatched: 7. The CDR3 covers 14 residues. This table comes from immunoSEQ multiplex PCR, and its TCRdb copy is limited to in-frame clones, with some not included. This table holds tens of thousands of clones, around 78% found once.

The specimen was peripheral blood mononuclear cells (PBMCs), collected at baseline. The clonotype originates from a human donor with classical Hodgkin lymphoma. V usage is TRBV6-5 and J usage is TRBJ2-7; 8 nucleotides align to TRBD2. The CDR3 DNA reads as TGTGCCAGCAGCCCCCTTCTAGCGGGCTACGAGCAGTACTTC. This translates into CASSPLLAGYEQYF.